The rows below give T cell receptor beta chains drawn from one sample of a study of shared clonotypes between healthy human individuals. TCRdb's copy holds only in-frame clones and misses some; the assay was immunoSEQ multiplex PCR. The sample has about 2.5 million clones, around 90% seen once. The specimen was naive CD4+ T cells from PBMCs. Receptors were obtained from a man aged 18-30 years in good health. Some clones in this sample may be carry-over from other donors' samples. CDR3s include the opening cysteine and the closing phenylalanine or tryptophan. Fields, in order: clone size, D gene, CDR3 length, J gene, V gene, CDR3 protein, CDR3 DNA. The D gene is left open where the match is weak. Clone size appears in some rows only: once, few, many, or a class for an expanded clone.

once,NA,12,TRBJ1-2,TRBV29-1,CSISLNRHGYTF,TGCAGCATAAGCTTAAACAGGCATGGCTACACCTTC
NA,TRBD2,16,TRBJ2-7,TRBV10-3,CAISELALAGVPEQYF,TGTGCCATCAGTGAGTTAGCACTAGCGGGAGTCCCCGAGCAGTACTTC
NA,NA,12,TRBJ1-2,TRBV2,CASSTGRYGYTF,TGTGCCAGCAGTACAGGGAGGTATGGCTACACCTTC
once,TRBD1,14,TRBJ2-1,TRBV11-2,CASSLTGERGEQFF,TGTGCCAGCAGCTTAACAGGGGAAAGGGGTGAGCAGTTCTTC
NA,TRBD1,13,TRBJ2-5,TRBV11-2,CASLGQGAETQYF,TGTGCCAGTTTGGGACAGGGGGCGGAGACCCAGTACTTC
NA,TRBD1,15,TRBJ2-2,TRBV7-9,CASSVRDRDTGELFF,TGTGCCAGCAGCGTACGGGACAGGGACACCGGGGAGCTGTTTTTT
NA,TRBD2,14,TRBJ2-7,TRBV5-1,CASNPGTSGYEQYF,TGCGCCAGCAACCCCGGGACTAGCGGGTACGAGCAGTACTTC
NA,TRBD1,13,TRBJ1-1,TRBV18,CASSTTQGAEAFF,TGTGCCAGCTCCACTACACAGGGGGCGGAAGCTTTCTTT
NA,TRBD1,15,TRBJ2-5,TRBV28,CASSSGRGGLETQYF,TGTGCCAGCAGTTCGGGAAGAGGGGGCCTGGAGACCCAGTACTTC
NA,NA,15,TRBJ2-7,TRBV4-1,CASSQAISGPGEQYF,TGCGCCAGCAGCCAAGCGATTTCGGGGCCCGGGGAGCAGTACTTC
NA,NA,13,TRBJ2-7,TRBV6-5,CASRRGSSYEQYF,TGTGCCAGCAGGCGGGGCAGCTCCTACGAGCAGTACTTC
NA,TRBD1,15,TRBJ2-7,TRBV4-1,CASSQTGTASYEQYF,TGCGCCAGCAGCCAAACCGGGACAGCGTCCTACGAGCAGTACTTC